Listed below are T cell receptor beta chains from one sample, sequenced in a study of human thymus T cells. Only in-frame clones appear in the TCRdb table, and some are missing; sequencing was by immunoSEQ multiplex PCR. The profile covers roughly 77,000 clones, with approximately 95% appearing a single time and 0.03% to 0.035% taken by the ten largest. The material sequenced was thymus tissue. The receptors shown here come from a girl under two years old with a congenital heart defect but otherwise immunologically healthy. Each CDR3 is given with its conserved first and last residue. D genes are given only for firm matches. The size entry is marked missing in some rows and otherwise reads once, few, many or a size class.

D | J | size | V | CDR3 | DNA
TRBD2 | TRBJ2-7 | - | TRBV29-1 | CSVFGKLAGGPYEQYF | TGCAGCGTTTTCGGAAAACTAGCGGGAGGGCCCTACGAGCAGTACTTC
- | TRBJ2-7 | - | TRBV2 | CASREPGHLGSLYEQYF | TGTGCCAGCCGCGAACCGGGCCATCTGGGGTCACTTTACGAGCAGTACTTC
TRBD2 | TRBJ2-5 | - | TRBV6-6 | CASSPHTSGEKETQYF | TGTGCCAGCAGTCCACATACTAGCGGGGAAAAAGAGACCCAGTACTTC
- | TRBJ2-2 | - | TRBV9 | CASSRTGILGELFF | TGTGCCAGCAGTCGAACAGGGATCCTCGGGGAGCTGTTTTTT
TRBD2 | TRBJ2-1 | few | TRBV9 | CASSFMGLASLNEQFF | TGTGCCAGCAGCTTCATGGGACTAGCTTCGTTGAATGAGCAGTTCTTC
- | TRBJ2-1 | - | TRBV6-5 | CASEDYLNEQFF | TGTGCCAGCGAGGACTACCTGAATGAGCAGTTCTTC
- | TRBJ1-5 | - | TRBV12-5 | CASGLVRSNQPQHF | TGTGCTAGTGGTTTGGTACGGAGCAATCAGCCCCAGCATTTT
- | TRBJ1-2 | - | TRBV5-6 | CASSLAVSNYGYTF | TGTGCCAGCAGCTTGGCAGTTTCTAACTATGGCTACACCTTC
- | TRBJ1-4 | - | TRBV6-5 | CASSCGSGKLFF | TGTGCCAGCAGCTGCGGGTCTGGAAAACTGTTTTTT
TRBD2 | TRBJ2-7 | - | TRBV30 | CAWRGAGGPGSPYEQYF | TGTGCCTGGAGGGGTGCGGGAGGGCCGGGAAGCCCCTACGAGCAGTACTTC
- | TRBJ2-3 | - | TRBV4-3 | CASSRAAPGHPDTQYF | TGCGCCAGCAGCCGGGCAGCACCAGGTCATCCAGATACGCAGTATTTT
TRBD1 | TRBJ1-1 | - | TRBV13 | CASSGRQGADTEAFF | TGTGCCAGCAGCGGTCGACAGGGTGCGGACACTGAAGCTTTCTTT
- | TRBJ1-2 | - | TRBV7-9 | CASSLAEWLWGYTF | TGTGCCAGCAGCTTAGCGGAATGGCTATGGGGCTACACCTTC
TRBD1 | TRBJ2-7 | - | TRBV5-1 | CASSACPGQGKAGESYEQYF | TGCGCCAGCAGCGCATGTCCGGGACAGGGGAAAGCGGGAGAATCTTACGAGCAGTACTTC
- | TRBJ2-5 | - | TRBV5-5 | CASRGETQYF | TGTGCCAGCAGAGGCGAGACCCAGTACTTC
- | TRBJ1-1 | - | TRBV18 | CASSNQEAFF | TGTGCCAGCTCGAATCAGGAAGCTTTCTTT